This T cell receptor beta chain originates from a study of blood T cell repertoires in COVID-19 (dated by TCRdb to about 2020). For the wider study: Samples covering the acute and convalescent phases of COVID-19 were provided by collaborators in the United States, Italy and Spain. The material from the prospective study consisted of cDNA or gDNA derived from T cells, B-cell-depleted T cells, or PBMCs. The dataset comprised deeply sampled blood TCRbeta repertoires from subjects exposed to, actively infected with, or recovered from COVID-19. The repertoires were made available in a free public database intended to serve as a resource for research on the immune response to SARS-CoV-2. Samples were obtained from the ongoing ImmuneRACE study (first 160 participants) and from about 1,300 subjects provided by 6 global collaborators. Sample metadata almost always included a de-identified subject ID, COVID-19 status, age in years and sex. Where available, HLA class I and class II types were obtained from metadata supplied by the sample provider rather than from assay-based typing.

CDR1 and CDR2 were assigned from the germline V gene as MNHEY and SVGEGT. V lost 0 bases and J lost 2 bases, and the count of bases not matched to a germline gene is 4. The CDR3 has 16 amino acids, counting the end cysteine and phenylalanine. The sequence is cut down to CDR3 DNA, 48 bases in frame from base 1. Broad study findings and their caveats: How much clinical and demographic metadata was included differed by source and by participant, and the metadata was provided uncurated.

To note about this clone: Its recognized antigen is unknown. Base quality data are lacking; no much larger clone is found one base away.

Whole blood was collected in K2EDTA tubes by collaborating institutions according to the institutions' own protocols. Collaborator samples were shipped for TCRbeta analysis as frozen whole blood, isolated PBMCs, or DNA extracted from either sample type. TCRbeta CDR3 regions were amplified from genomic DNA using the immunoSEQ Assay, a bias-controlled multiplex PCR. The paper's data handling went like this. Nucleated cell counts per sample were estimated from amplification of reference gene primers within the assay. Sequence reads were collapsed and filtered to measure the absolute abundance of every unique TCRbeta CDR3 rearrangement. Productive Simpson clonality was computed per sample as the square root of Simpson's diversity index over productive rearrangements. TCRdb retrieved this table from immuneACCESS and kept in-frame rearrangements only. Not all clones are present; in checked studies, unresolved V genes account for under half, and no reason is known for the remainder. V, J and clone size derive from that table, while D and trimming were established from the DNA sequence. The sample table lists fewer than 70,000 clones, over 70% of them with a count of one. The top ten clonotypes cover around 5% of the sample.

The receptor was derived from a human donor in a cohort sampled during active COVID-19. The sequence links TRBV6-2 or TRBV6-3 to TRBJ2-7, and TRBD2 matches 10 of the central bases. The sample was peripheral blood. Here is the DNA: TGTGCCAGCAGTTACTCCCAGACTAGCGGGCCCTACGAGCAGTACTTC. Its protein reads: CASSYSQTSGPYEQYF.